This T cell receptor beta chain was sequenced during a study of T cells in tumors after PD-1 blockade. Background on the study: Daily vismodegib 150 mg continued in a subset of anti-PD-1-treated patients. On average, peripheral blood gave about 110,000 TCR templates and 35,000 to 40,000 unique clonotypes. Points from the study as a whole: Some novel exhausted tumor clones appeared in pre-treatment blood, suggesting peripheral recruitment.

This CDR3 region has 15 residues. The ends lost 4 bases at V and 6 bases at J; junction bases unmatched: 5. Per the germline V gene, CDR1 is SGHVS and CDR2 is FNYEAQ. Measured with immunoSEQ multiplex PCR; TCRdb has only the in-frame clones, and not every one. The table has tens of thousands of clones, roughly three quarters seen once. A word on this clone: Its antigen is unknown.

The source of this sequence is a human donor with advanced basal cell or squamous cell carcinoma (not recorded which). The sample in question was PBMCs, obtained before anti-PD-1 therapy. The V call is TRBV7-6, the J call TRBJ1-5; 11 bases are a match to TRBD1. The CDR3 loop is CASSSGQGASQPQHF. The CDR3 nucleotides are TGTGCCAGCAGCTCAGGACAGGGGGCGAGTCAGCCCCAGCATTTT.